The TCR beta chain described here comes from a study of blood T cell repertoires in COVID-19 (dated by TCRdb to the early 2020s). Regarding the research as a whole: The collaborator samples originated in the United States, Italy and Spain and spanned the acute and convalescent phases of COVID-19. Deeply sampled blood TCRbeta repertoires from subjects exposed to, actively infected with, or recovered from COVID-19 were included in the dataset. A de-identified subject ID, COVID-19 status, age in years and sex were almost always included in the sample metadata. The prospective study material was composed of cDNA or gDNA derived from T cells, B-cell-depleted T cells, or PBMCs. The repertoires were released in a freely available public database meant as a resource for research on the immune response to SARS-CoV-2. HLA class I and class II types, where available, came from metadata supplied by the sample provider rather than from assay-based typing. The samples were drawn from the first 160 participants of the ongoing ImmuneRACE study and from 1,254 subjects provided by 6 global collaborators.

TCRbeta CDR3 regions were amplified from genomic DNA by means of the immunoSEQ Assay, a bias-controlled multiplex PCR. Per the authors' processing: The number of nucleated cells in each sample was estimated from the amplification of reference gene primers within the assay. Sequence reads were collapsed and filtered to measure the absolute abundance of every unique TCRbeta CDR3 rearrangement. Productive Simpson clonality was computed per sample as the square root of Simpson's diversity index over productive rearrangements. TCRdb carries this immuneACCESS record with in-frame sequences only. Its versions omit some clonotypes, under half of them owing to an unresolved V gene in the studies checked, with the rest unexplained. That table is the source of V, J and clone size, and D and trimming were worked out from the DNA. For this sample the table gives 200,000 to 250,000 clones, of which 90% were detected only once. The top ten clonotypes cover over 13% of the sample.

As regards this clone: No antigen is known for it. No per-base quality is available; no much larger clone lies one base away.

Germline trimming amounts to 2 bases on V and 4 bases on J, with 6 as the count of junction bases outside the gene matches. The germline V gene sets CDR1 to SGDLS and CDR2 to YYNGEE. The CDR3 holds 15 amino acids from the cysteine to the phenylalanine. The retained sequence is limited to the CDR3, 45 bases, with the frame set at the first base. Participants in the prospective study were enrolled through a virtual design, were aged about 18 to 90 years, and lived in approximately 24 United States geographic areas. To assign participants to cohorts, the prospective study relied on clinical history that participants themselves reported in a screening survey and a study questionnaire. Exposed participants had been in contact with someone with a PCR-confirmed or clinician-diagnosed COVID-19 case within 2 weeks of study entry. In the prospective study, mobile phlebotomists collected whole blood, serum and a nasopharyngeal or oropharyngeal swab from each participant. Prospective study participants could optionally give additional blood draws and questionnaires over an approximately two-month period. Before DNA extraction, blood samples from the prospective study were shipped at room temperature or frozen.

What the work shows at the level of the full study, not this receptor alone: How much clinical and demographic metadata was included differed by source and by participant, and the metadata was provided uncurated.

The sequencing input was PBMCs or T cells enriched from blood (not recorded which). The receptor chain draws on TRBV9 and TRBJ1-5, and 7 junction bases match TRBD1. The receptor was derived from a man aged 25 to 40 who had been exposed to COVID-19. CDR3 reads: CASSVGSGGNQPQHF. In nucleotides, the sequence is TGTGCCAGCAGCGTCGGTTCAGGGGGAAATCAGCCCCAGCATTTT.